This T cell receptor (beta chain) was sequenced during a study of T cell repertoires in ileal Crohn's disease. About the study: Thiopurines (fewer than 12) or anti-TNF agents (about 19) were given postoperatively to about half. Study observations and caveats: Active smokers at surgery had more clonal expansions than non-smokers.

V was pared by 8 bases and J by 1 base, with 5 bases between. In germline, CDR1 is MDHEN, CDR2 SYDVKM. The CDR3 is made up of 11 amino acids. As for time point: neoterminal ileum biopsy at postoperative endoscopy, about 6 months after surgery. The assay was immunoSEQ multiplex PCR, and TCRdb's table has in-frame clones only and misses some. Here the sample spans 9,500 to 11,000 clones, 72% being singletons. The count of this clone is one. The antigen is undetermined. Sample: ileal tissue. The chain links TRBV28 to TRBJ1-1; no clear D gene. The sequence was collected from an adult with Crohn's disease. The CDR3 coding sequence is TGTGCCAGCGGAGGGAACACTGAAGCTTTCTTT. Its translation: CASGGNTEAFF. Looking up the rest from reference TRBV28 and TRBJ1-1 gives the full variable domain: DVKVTQSSRYLVKRTGEKVFLECVQDMDHENMFWYRQDPGLGLRLIYFSYDVKMKEKGDIPEGYSVSREKKERFSLILESASTNQTSMYLCASGGNTEAFFGQGTRLTVV.